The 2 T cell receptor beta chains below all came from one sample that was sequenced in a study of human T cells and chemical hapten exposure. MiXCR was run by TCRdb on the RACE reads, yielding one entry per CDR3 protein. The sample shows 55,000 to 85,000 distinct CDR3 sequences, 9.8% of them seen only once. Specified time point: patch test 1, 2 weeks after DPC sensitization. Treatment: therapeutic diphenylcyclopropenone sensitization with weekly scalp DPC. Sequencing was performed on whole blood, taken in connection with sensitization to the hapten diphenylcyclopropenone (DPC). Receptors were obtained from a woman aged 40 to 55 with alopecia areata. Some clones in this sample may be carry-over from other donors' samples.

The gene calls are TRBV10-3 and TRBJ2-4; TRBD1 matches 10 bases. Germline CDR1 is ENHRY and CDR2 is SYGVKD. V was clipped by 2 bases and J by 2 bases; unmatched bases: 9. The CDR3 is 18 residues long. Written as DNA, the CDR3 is TGTGCCATCAGTGAGGCCGGGACAGGGGCCACCACCAAAAACATTCAGTACTTC. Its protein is CAISEAGTGATTKNIQYF.

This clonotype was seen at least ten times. CDR3 region: CASSPSLARGARPQHF. In DNA, the CDR3 is TGTGCCAGCAGCCCATCCCTCGCTCGGGGAGCACGGCCCCAGCATTTT. The rearrangement links TRBV3-1 to TRBJ1-5; unclear D gene. Looked up from germline, CDR1 is LGHDT and CDR2 is YNNKEL (reference sequence). The V gene lost 4 bases and the J gene lost 9 bases, with 22 bases spanning the gap. The CDR3 is made up of 16 amino acids.